This TCR beta chain was recovered during a study of T cell responses to AZD1222 COVID-19 vaccine. Note on this clone: Its specificity is unknown.

Study results and limitations: Donors were largely white British and mainly female; clonal diversity was possibly underestimated.

The protocol was immunoSEQ multiplex PCR, while the TCRdb copy is restricted to in-frame clones and leaves out a portion. The sample has some 120,000 clones, 88% seen once. CDR1 SGHAT and CDR2 FQDESV come from the germline V gene (reference sequence). V lost 5 bases and J lost 0, with 8 bases in between. This CDR3 has 15 amino acids. V usage is TRBV11-1 and J usage is TRBJ1-6; D remains unclear. The sample consisted of peripheral blood, taken on day 0 of AZD1222 vaccination. The source is an adult in good health. CDR3 residues: CASSPGSSYNSPLHF. Here the CDR3 DNA reads TGTGCCAGCAGCCCCGGGAGCTCCTATAATTCACCCCTCCACTTT.